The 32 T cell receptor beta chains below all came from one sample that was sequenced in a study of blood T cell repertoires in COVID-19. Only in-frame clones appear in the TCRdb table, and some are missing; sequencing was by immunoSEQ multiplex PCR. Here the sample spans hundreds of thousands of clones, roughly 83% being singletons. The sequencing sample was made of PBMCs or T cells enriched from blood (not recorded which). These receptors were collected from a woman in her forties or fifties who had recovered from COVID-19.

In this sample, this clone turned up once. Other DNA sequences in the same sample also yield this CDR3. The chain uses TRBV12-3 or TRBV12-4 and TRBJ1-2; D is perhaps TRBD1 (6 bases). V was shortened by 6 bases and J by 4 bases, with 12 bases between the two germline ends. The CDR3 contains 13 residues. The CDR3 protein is CASSPDRFYGYTF. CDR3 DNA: TGTGCCAGCAGCCCAGACAGGTTCTATGGCTACACCTTC.

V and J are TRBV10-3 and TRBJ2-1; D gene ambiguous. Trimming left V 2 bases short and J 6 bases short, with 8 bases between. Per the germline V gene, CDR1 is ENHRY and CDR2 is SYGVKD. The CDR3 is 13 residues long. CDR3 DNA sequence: TGTGCCATCAGTGAGAATTCTAGCAATGAGCAGTTCTTC. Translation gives CAISENSSNEQFF.

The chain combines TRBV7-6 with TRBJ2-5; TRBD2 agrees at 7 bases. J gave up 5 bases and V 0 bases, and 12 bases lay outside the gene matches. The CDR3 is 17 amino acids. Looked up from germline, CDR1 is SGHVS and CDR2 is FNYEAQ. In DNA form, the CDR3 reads TGTGCCAGCAGCTTAGCGGTCGGCGGGAGTCAGAGGGAGACCCAGTACTTC. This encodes CASSLAVGGSQRETQYF.

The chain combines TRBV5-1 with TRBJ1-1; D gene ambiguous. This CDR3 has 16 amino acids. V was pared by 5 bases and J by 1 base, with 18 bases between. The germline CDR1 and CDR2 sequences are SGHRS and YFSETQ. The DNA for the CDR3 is TGCGCCAGCAGTCCAACAGTGGCTTTGGGGAACACTGAAGCTTTCTTT. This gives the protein CASSPTVALGNTEAFF.

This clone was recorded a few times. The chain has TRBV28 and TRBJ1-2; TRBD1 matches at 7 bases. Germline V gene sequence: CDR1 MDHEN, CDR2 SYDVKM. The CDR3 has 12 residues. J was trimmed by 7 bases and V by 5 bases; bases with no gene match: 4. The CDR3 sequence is CASSLTGVGYTF. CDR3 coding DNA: TGTGCCAGCAGTCTTACAGGGGTTGGCTACACCTTC.

The CDR3 DNA reads TGTGCCAGCAGCACCATGACAGGGACCTCTGGGGCCAACGTCCTGACTTTC. As protein: CASSTMTGTSGANVLTF. The rearrangement uses TRBV9 and TRBJ2-6; 7 bases match TRBD1. The CDR3 length is 17 residues. Germline trimming cut 4 bases from V and 0 bases from J; bases unmatched to any gene: 7. CDR1 is SGDLS, CDR2 YYNGEE, per germline.

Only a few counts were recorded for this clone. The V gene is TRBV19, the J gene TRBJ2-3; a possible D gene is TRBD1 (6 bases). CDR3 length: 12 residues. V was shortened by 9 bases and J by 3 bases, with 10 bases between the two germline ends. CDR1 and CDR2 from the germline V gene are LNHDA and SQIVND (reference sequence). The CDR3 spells CASQGTTDTQYF. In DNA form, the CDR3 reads TGTGCCAGCCAGGGGACAACAGATACGCAGTATTTT.

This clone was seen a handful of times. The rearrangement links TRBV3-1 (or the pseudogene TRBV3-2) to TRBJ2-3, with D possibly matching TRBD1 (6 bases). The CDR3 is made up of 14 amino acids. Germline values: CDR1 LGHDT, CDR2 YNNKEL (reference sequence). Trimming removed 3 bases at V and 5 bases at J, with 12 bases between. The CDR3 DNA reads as TGTGCCAGCAGCCACACAGGGTTTGGAGATACGCAGTATTTT. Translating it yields CASSHTGFGDTQYF.

This CDR3 is CASSPNPTSGSPTEAFF. The CDR3 DNA sequence: TGTGCCAGCTCACCCAATCCGACATCCGGTTCCCCCACTGAAGCTTTCTTT. The rearrangement joins TRBV18 to TRBJ1-1; D ambiguous. Germline assignment: CDR1 KGHSH and CDR2 LQKENI. V lost 3 bases and J 4 bases, leaving 21 bases between the germline ends. This CDR3 spans 17 amino acids.

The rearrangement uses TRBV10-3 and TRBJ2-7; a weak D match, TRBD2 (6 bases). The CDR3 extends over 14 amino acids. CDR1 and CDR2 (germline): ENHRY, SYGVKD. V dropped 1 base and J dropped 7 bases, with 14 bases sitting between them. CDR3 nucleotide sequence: TGTGCCATCAGTGAGTGGGACTCCTCCGGGGAGCAGTACTTC. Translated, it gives CAISEWDSSGEQYF.

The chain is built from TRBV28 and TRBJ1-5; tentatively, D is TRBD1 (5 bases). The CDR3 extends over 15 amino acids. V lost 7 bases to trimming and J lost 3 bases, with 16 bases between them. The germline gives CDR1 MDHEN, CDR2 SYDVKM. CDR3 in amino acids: CASTPPSGNNQPQHF. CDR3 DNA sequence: TGTGCCAGCACCCCCCCCTCAGGGAACAATCAGCCCCAGCATTTT.

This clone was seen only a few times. The CDR3 loop reads CASSYKRTGGNEKLFF. In DNA, the CDR3 is TGTGCCAGCAGTTACAAGAGGACAGGGGGCAATGAAAAACTGTTTTTT. The rearrangement joins TRBV6-5 to TRBJ1-4; 11 nucleotides match TRBD1. CDR1 is MNHEY and CDR2 is SVGAGI in the germline V gene. With V trimmed by 2 bases and J by 5 bases, 4 bases remained unmatched. This CDR3 spans 16 amino acids.

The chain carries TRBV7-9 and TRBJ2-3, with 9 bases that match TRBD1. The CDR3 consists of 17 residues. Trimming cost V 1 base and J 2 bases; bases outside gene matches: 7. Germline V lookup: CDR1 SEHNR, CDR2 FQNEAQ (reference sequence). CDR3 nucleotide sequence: TGTGCCAGCAGCTTAGGGCTGGGACAGGGTTCCACAGATACGCAGTATTTT. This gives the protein CASSLGLGQGSTDTQYF.

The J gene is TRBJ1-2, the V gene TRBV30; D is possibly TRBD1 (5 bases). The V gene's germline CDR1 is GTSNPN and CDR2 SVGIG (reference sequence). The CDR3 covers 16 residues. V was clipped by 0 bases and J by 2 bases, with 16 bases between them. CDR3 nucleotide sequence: TGTGCCTGGAGTGTGGGGGGAGGTGGGCTCAACTATGGCTACACCTTC. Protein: CAWSVGGGGLNYGYTF.

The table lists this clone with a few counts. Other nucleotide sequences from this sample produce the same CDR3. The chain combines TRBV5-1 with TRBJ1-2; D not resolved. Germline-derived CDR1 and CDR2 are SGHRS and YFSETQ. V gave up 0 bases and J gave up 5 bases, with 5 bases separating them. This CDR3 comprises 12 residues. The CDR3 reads CASSLAGYGYTF. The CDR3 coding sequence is TGCGCCAGCAGCTTGGCCGGGTATGGCTACACCTTC.

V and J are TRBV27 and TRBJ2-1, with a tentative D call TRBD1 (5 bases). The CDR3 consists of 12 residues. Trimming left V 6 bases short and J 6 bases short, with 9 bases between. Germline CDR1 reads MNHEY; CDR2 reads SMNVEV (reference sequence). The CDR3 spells CASRDTTNEQFF. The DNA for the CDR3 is TGTGCCAGCAGGGACACCACCAATGAGCAGTTCTTC.

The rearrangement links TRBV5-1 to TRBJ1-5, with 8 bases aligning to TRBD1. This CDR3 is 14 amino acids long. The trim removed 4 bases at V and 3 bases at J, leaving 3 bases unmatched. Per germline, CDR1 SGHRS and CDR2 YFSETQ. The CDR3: CASSKTGANQPQHF. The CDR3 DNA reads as TGCGCCAGCAGCAAGACAGGGGCCAATCAGCCCCAGCATTTT.

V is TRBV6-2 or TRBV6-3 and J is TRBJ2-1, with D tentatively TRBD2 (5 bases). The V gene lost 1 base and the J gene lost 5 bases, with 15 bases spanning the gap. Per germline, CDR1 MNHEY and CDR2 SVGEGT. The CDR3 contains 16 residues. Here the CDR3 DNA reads TGTGCCAGCAGTTACTTATCCGGGAATCGACACAATGAGCAGTTCTTC. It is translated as CASSYLSGNRHNEQFF.

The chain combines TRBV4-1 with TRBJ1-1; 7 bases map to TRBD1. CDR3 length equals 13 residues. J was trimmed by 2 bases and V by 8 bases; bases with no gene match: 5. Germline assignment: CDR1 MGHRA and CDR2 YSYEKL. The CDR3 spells CASRQGPNTEAFF. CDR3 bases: TGCGCCAGCCGACAGGGACCAAACACTGAAGCTTTCTTT.

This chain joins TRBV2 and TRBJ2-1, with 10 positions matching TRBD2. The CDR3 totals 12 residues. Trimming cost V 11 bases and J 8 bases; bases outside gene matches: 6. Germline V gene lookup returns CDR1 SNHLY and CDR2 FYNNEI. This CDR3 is CASFLAGDEQFF. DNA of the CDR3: TGTGCCTCCTTCCTAGCGGGAGATGAGCAGTTCTTC.

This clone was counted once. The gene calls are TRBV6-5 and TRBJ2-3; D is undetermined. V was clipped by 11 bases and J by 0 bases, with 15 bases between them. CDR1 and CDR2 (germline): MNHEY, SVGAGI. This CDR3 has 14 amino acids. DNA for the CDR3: TGTGCCGTCAGCCCAGGTCCTAGCACAGATACGCAGTATTTT. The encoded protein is CAVSPGPSTDTQYF.

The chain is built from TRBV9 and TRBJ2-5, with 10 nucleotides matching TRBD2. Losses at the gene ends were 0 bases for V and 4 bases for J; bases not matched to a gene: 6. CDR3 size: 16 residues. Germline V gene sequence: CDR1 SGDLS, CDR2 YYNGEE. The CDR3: CASSVVPASGGETQYF. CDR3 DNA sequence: TGTGCCAGCAGCGTAGTCCCGGCTAGCGGGGGAGAGACCCAGTACTTC.

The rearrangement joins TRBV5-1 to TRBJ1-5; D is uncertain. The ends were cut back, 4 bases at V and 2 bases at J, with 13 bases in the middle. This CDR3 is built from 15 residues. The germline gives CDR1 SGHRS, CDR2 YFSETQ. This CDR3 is CASSVDPSGNQPQHF. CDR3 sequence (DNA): TGCGCCAGCAGCGTGGACCCCTCGGGCAATCAGCCCCAGCATTTT.

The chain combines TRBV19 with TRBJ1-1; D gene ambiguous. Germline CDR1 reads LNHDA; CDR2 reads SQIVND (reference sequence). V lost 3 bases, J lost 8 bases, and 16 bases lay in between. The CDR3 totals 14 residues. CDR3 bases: TGTGCCAGTAGTATGGAGGCGAGGGTAGGCGAAGCTTTCTTT. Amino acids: CASSMEARVGEAFF.

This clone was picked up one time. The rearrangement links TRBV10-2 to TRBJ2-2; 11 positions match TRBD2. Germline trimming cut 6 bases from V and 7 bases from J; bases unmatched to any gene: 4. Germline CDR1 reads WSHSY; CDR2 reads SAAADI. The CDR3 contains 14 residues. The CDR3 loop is CASRTSGAGGELFF. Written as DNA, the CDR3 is TGCGCCAGCAGGACTAGCGGGGCGGGCGGGGAGCTGTTTTTT.

The CDR3 protein is CASSEGRQGYYGYTF. In nucleotides, the CDR3 is TGTGCCAGCAGTGAAGGTCGACAGGGTTACTATGGCTACACCTTC. V and J are TRBV2 and TRBJ1-2, with 7 bases matching TRBD1. The junction had 5 bases not matched to a gene; V was cut back by 1 base and J by 3 bases. The CDR3 runs to 15 residues. Germline V gene lookup returns CDR1 SNHLY and CDR2 FYNNEI.

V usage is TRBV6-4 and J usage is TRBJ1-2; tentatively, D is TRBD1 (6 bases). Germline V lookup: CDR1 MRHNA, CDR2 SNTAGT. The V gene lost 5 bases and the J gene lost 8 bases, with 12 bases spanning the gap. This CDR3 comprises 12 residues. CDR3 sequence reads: CASSSQGFGYTF. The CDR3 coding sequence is TGTGCCAGCAGTTCACAGGGTTTCGGCTACACCTTC.

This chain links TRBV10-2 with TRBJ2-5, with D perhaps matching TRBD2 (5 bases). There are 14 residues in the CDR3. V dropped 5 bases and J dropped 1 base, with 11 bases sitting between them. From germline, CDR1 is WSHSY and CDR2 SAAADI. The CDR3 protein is CASSRDLRQETQYF. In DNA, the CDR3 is TGCGCCAGCAGTCGGGATCTACGCCAAGAGACCCAGTACTTC.

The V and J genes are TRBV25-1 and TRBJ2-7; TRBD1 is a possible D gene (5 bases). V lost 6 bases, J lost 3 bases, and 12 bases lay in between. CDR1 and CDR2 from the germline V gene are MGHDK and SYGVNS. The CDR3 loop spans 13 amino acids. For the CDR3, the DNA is TGTGCCAGCAGCCAAGGGGTTTACTACGAGCAGTACTTC. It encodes CASSQGVYYEQYF.

CDR3: CASSPRTGLMNTEAFF. CDR3 DNA: TGTGCCAGCAGCCCGAGGACAGGCCTCATGAACACTGAAGCTTTCTTT. The chain recombines TRBV9 with TRBJ1-1, with 7 bases lining up with TRBD1. CDR3 size: 16 residues. V shed 4 bases, J shed 0 bases, and the junction held 9 bases outside the gene matches. Germline CDR1 and CDR2: SGDLS and YYNGEE.

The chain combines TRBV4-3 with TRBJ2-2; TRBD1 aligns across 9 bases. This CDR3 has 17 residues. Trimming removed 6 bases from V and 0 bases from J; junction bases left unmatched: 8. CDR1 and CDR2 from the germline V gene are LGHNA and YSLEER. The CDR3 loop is CASSKDRGSTNTGELFF. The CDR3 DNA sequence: TGCGCCAGCAGTAAGGACAGGGGCTCTACGAACACCGGGGAGCTGTTTTTT.

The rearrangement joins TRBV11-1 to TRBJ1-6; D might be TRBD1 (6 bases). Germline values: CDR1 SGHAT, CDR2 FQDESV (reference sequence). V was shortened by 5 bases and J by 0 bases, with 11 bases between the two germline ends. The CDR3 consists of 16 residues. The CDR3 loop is CASSTTGSSYNSPLHF. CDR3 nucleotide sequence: TGTGCCAGCAGCACAACAGGGAGCTCCTATAATTCACCCCTCCACTTT. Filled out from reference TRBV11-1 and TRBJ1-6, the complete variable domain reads EAEVAQSPRYKITEKSQAVAFWCDPISGHATLYWYRQILGQGPELLVQFQDESVVDDSQLPKDRFSAERLKGVDSTLKIQPAELGDSAMYLCASSTTGSSYNSPLHFGNGTRLTVT.